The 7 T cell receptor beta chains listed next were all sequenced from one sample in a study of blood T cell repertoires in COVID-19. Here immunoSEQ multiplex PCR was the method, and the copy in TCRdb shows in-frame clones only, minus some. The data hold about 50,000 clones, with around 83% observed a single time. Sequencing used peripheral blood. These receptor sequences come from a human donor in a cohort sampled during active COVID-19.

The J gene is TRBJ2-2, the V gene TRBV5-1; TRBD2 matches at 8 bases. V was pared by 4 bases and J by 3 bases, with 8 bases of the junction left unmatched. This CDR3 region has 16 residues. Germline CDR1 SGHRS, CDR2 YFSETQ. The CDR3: CASSPGVAGHTGELFF. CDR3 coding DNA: TGCGCCAGCAGCCCCGGGGTAGCGGGACACACCGGGGAGCTGTTTTTT.

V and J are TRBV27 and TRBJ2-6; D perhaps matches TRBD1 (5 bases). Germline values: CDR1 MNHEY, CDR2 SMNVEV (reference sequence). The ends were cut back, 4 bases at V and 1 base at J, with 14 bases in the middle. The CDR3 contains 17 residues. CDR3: CASSSEPDSSGANVLTF. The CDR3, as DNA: TGTGCCAGCAGTTCCGAACCCGACAGTTCTGGGGCCAACGTCCTGACTTTC.

CDR3: CAISGSGTSGNPDTQYF. The CDR3 DNA reads TGTGCCATCAGTGGAAGCGGGACTAGCGGGAACCCAGATACGCAGTATTTT. The rearrangement links TRBV10-3 to TRBJ2-3, with 13 bases fitting TRBD2. V shed 4 bases and J 4 bases; nucleotides not matched to a gene: 8. CDR3 length: 17 residues. Germline V CDR1 and CDR2: ENHRY, SYGVKD.

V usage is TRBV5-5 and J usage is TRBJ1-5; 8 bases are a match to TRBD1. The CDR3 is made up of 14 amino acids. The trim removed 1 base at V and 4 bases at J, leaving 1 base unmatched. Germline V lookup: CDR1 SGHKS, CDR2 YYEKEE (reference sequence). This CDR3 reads CASSLRTGNQPQHF. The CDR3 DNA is TGTGCCAGCAGCTTGCGGACAGGGAATCAGCCCCAGCATTTT.

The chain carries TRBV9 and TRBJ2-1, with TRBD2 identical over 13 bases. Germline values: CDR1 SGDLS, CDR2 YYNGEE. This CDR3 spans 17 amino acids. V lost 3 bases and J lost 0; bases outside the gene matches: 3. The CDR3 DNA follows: TGTGCCAGCAGCGCCGGACTAGCGGGAGCCTCCTACAATGAGCAGTTCTTC. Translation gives CASSAGLAGASYNEQFF.

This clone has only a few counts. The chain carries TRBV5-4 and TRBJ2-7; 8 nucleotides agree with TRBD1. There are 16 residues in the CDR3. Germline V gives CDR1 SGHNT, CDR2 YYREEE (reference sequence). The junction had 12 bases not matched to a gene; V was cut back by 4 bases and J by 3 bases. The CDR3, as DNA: TGTGCCAGCAGCCCTAAGGGGGGACAGGACCTCTACGAGCAGTACTTC. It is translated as CASSPKGGQDLYEQYF. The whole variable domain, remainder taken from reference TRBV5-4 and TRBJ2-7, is ETGVTQSPTHLIKTRGQQVTLRCSSQSGHNTVSWYQQALGQGPQFIFQYYREEENGRGNFPPRFSGLQFPNYSSELNVNALELDDSALYLCASSPKGGQDLYEQYFGPGTRLTVT.

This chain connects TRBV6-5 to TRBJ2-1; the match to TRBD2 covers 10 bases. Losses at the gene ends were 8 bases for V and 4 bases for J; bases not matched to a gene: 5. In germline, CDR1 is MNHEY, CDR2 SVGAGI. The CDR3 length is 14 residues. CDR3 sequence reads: CASLSSGSYNEQFF. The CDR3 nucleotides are TGTGCCAGCCTCTCTAGCGGGAGTTACAATGAGCAGTTCTTC.